This TCR beta chain was sequenced during a study of cytomegalovirus exposure and HLA in healthy donors. For the study at large: A prior analysis found about 110 million unique TCR beta sequences from about 179 million T cells. The study's findings and limits: DRB1 showed the most TCR associations and HLA-C the fewest in a later analysis, as rates varied by HLA locus.

Germline V CDR1 and CDR2: SGHAT, FQDESV (reference sequence). The V and J ends lost 4 bases and 4 bases, in that order; junction bases with no gene match: 10. CDR3 length: 16 amino acids. Researchers ran the PCR with 60 Vbeta and 13 Jbeta primers. Repertoires were generated with immunoSEQ multiplex PCR, while TCRdb's copy carries only in-frame clones and drops some. Seen here are 90,000 to 120,000 clones, approximately 80% observed once, and the top ten hold around 5%. A word on this clone: No antigen is known for it.

Sequencing was carried out using PBMCs. The chain uses TRBV11-1 and TRBJ2-1; 7 nucleotides agree with TRBD2. This TCR derives from a female donor in good health and CMV-seropositive. CDR3 DNA sequence: TGTGCCAGCAGCTCCACGTTGAAGCGGGGATACAATGAGCAGTTCTTC. Protein product: CASSSTLKRGYNEQFF.